Below are 21 T cell receptor beta chains sequenced from a single sample in a study of cytomegalovirus exposure and HLA in healthy donors. The PCR was carried out with 60 Vbeta primers and 13 Jbeta primers. Sequencing used immunoSEQ multiplex PCR; TCRdb keeps in-frame clones, though not all of them. The sample includes about 190,000 clones, around 80% of them seen just once. Sample: PBMCs. The receptor set was obtained from a man aged 40-49 years in good health and CMV-seropositive.

The chain employs TRBV7-3 and TRBJ2-3; 12 bases align to TRBD2. The germline V gene has CDR1 SGHTA and CDR2 FQGTGA. The CDR3 covers 18 residues. V lost 5 bases, J lost 4 bases, and 13 bases stayed unmatched. DNA of the CDR3: TGTGCCAGCAGCCTTACTTTACTAGCGGGAGGATCCCCAGATACGCAGTATTTT. Translated: CASSLTLLAGGSPDTQYF.

This clone was detected a few times. This chain connects TRBV28 to TRBJ2-7, with 7 positions matching TRBD2. The CDR3 totals 14 residues. The J segment lost 0 bases and the V segment lost 7 bases, leaving 6 bases of the junction unmatched. Germline lookup yields CDR1 MDHEN and CDR2 SYDVKM. The CDR3 spells CASTTRGSSYEQYF. The CDR3 coding sequence is TGTGCCAGCACCACCCGCGGGAGCTCCTACGAGCAGTACTTC.

The chain recombines TRBV28 with TRBJ1-1, with 7 bases that match TRBD1. V trimming: 5 bases; J trimming: 6 bases; junction bases outside the gene matches: 9. This CDR3 spans 14 amino acids. Per the germline V gene, CDR1 is MDHEN and CDR2 is SYDVKM. The CDR3 sequence: CASSLRQGAAEAFF. CDR3 nucleotides: TGTGCCAGCAGTCTACGACAGGGTGCCGCTGAAGCTTTCTTT.

This chain connects TRBV7-9 to TRBJ1-2; TRBD1 aligns across 8 bases. The length of the CDR3 is 14 residues. Germline CDR1 reads SEHNR; CDR2 reads FQNEAQ (reference sequence). V was clipped by 6 bases and J by 6 bases; unmatched bases: 9. The CDR3 sequence: CASRRAGGPNGYTF. The CDR3 DNA is TGTGCCAGCAGGCGAGCAGGGGGCCCAAATGGCTACACCTTC.

The V and J genes are TRBV4-1 and TRBJ2-2; D gene uncertain. This CDR3 has 15 amino acids. Germline-derived CDR1 and CDR2 are MGHRA and YSYEKL. The V end lost 5 bases, the J end lost 3 bases, and 13 bases lay between the germline ends. CDR3 region: CASSYQIADTGELFF. CDR3 nucleotide sequence: TGCGCCAGCAGCTATCAGATTGCGGACACCGGGGAGCTGTTTTTT.

The rearrangement links TRBV10-3 to TRBJ2-7; D is uncertain. The germline gives CDR1 ENHRY, CDR2 SYGVKD. V was cut by 0 bases and J by 7 bases, with 7 bases left in between. This CDR3 is built from 12 residues. The CDR3 is CAISESFGEQYF. As DNA, the CDR3 is TGTGCCATCAGTGAGTCGTTCGGGGAGCAGTACTTC.

This clone was seen a handful of times. The chain joins TRBV7-9 to TRBJ2-5; 13 nucleotides agree with TRBD2. CDR1 SEHNR and CDR2 FQNEAQ come from the germline V gene (reference sequence). The CDR3 consists of 16 residues. Trimming at V came to 4 bases and at J to 5 bases, leaving 7 bases not matched to a gene. The CDR3 DNA reads TGTGCCAGCAGCTCCGGACTAGCGGGAGCGGCCGAGACCCAGTACTTC. Its translation: CASSSGLAGAAETQYF.

J is TRBJ2-7 and V is TRBV7-8; 9 positions match TRBD1. Trimming removed 6 bases from V and 6 bases from J; junction bases left unmatched: 9. Germline V gene data show CDR1 as SGHVS and CDR2 as FQNEAQ. The CDR3 extends over 14 amino acids. This CDR3 reads CASRRDRAFGEQYF. The DNA for the CDR3 is TGTGCCAGCAGACGGGACAGGGCATTTGGCGAGCAGTACTTC.

The chain uses TRBV10-3 and TRBJ2-3, with D maybe TRBD1 (5 bases). This CDR3 is 14 amino acids long. Trimming shortened V by 0 bases and J by 3 bases, and 7 bases separated the two germline ends. CDR1 and CDR2 from the germline V gene are ENHRY and SYGVKD. This chain's CDR3 is CAISESQGTDTQYF. The CDR3 DNA sequence: TGTGCCATCAGTGAGTCTCAGGGAACAGATACGCAGTATTTT.

CDR3 protein: CASSVVRDRSSTDTQYF. In DNA, the CDR3 is TGTGCCAGCAGCGTAGTTAGGGACAGGTCTAGCACAGATACGCAGTATTTT. The rearrangement uses TRBV9 and TRBJ2-3, with 8 bases that match TRBD1. The germline gives CDR1 SGDLS, CDR2 YYNGEE. The CDR3 extends over 17 amino acids. V shed 0 bases, J shed 0 bases, and the junction held 6 bases outside the gene matches.

This clone occurred once. V gene TRBV9 combines with J gene TRBJ1-1; 8 bases map to TRBD1. The germline V gene encodes CDR1 SGDLS and CDR2 YYNGEE. The CDR3 spans 14 residues. The V gene end was trimmed by 4 bases and the J gene end by 1 base; junction bases not matched to a gene: 3. This CDR3 reads CASSPTGGNTEAFF. CDR3 nucleotide sequence: TGTGCCAGCAGCCCCACAGGGGGGAACACTGAAGCTTTCTTT. The full variable domain, in which reference TRBV9 and TRBJ1-1 provide the parts outside the CDR3, is DSGVTQTPKHLITATGQRVTLRCSPRSGDLSVYWYQQSLDQGLQFLIQYYNGEERAKGNILERFSAQQFPDLHSELNLSSLELGDSALYFCASSPTGGNTEAFFGQGTRLTVV.

The chain has TRBV28 and TRBJ2-7; D perhaps matches TRBD2 (6 bases). CDR1 is MDHEN, CDR2 SYDVKM, per germline. Trimming took off 5 bases at V and 4 bases at J, with 6 bases between the two ends. There are 11 residues in the CDR3. DNA of the CDR3: TGTGCCAGCAGTGGGAGGTACGAGCAGTACTTC. Translating gives CASSGRYEQYF.

The chain joins TRBV5-1 to TRBJ1-2; 7 nucleotides line up with TRBD1. V was clipped by 2 bases and J by 0 bases; unmatched bases: 13. CDR3 length equals 18 residues. From germline, CDR1 is SGHRS and CDR2 YFSETQ. This CDR3 is CASSFPGTAEITNYGYTF. Here the CDR3 DNA reads TGCGCCAGCAGCTTCCCTGGGACAGCCGAAATTACTAACTATGGCTACACCTTC.

This chain connects TRBV10-3 to TRBJ1-2; TRBD1 agrees at 10 bases. The CDR3 loop spans 15 amino acids. Germline CDR1 and CDR2: ENHRY and SYGVKD. Trimming at V came to 5 bases and at J to 6 bases, leaving 9 bases not matched to a gene. Written as DNA, the CDR3 is TGTGCCATCAGTCCGGCGGGACAGGGGAACAATGGCTACACCTTC. It encodes CAISPAGQGNNGYTF.

This clone appeared a single time. The chain recombines TRBV11-2 with TRBJ2-5; no firm D call. V lost 5 bases and J lost 4, with 14 bases in between. Germline V lookup: CDR1 SGHAT, CDR2 FQNNGV. This CDR3 spans 14 amino acids. The CDR3 reads CASSPDGSRETQYF. DNA for the CDR3: TGTGCCAGCAGCCCCGACGGGTCGAGAGAGACCCAGTACTTC.

This clone occurred once. V is TRBV7-3 and J is TRBJ2-3; D not certain. There are 11 residues in the CDR3. Germline lookup yields CDR1 SGHTA and CDR2 FQGTGA. Trimming took 4 bases from V and 5 from J, leaving 4 bases between them. CDR3 bases: TGTGCCAGCAGCTCCCAAGATACGCAGTATTTT. This sequence encodes CASSSQDTQYF.

V usage is TRBV5-1 and J usage is TRBJ2-7; the match to TRBD2 covers 7 bases. Germline V gene data show CDR1 as SGHRS and CDR2 as YFSETQ. V trimming: 1 base; J trimming: 0 bases; junction bases outside the gene matches: 7. The length of the CDR3 is 16 residues. The CDR3 DNA reads as TGCGCCAGCAGCTTGTGGGCTAGCGGCCACTCCTACGAGCAGTACTTC. This gives the protein CASSLWASGHSYEQYF.

The chain is built from TRBV7-8 and TRBJ1-2; 11 nucleotides agree with TRBD1. V was clipped by 2 bases and J by 3 bases; unmatched bases: 14. The CDR3 is 19 amino acids. Germline V gives CDR1 SGHVS, CDR2 FQNEAQ. The CDR3 sequence: CASSLLTTSGTGGHYGYTF. DNA for the CDR3: TGTGCCAGCAGCTTATTAACAACCTCCGGGACAGGGGGTCACTATGGCTACACCTTC.

This clone occurred once. The CDR3 protein is CASSDYSGGSYNEQFF. CDR3 bases: TGTGCCAGCAGTGATTATAGCGGGGGTTCCTACAATGAGCAGTTCTTC. V gene TRBV25-1 combines with J gene TRBJ2-1, with TRBD2 matching 9 bases. V dropped 3 bases and J dropped 1; count of bases not matched to a gene: 4. This CDR3 is built from 16 residues. Germline CDR1 reads MGHDK; CDR2 reads SYGVNS.

This sequence joins TRBV11-3 and TRBJ2-7, with TRBD2 identical over 12 bases. This CDR3 has 15 residues. Trimming cost V 6 bases and J 5 bases; bases outside gene matches: 8. The germline gives CDR1 SGHNT, CDR2 YENEEA. In nucleotides, the CDR3 is TGTGCCAGCAGTCCCACTAGCGGGAGGAGCCACGAGCAGTACTTC. Its protein is CASSPTSGRSHEQYF.

This chain connects TRBV28 to TRBJ2-3; TRBD2 agrees at 8 bases. This CDR3 is 18 amino acids long. From germline, CDR1 is MDHEN and CDR2 SYDVKM. Germline trimming cut 3 bases from V and 3 bases from J; bases unmatched to any gene: 14. The CDR3 loop is CASSFSPVRGAPTDTQYF. The CDR3 nucleotides read TGTGCCAGCAGTTTTAGCCCGGTGCGGGGGGCGCCGACAGATACGCAGTATTTT.